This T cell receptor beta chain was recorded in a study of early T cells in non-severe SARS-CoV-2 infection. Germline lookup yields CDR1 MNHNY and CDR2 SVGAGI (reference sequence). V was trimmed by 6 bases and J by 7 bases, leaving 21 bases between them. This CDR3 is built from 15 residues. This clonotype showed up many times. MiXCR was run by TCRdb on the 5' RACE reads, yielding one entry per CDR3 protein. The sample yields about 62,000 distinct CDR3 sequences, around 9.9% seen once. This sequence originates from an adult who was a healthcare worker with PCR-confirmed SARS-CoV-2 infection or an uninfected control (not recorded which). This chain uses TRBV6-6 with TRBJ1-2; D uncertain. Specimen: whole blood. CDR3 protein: CASSYVSGRDFGYTF. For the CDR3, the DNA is TGTGCCAGCAGCTACGTGTCGGGCCGTGATTTTGGCTACACCTTC.